This is a list of T cell receptor beta chains from one sample in a study of cytomegalovirus exposure and HLA in healthy donors. TCRdb's copy holds only in-frame clones and misses some; the assay was immunoSEQ multiplex PCR. This sample has around 100,000 clones, with over 65% found just once. The sequenced sample consisted of PBMCs. The receptors come from a female donor in good health and CMV-seropositive. Both conserved end residues are part of each CDR3. The D gene is left open where the match is weak. A clone size is listed for some rows: how often the clone was seen (once, few, many), or a class if it is expanded.

J gene,D gene,clone size,V gene,CDR3 protein,CDR3 DNA
TRBJ1-5,NA,NA,TRBV10-1,CASSERAVRTFSNQPQHF,TGCGCCAGCAGTGAACGGGCCGTCCGGACATTTAGCAATCAGCCCCAGCATTTT
TRBJ1-1,NA,NA,TRBV6-4,CASRAGQNTEAFF,TGTGCCAGCAGAGCGGGACAGAACACTGAAGCTTTCTTT
TRBJ2-2,NA,NA,TRBV11-2,CASSFGPGMSTGELFF,TGTGCCAGCAGCTTTGGTCCAGGGATGAGCACCGGGGAGCTGTTTTTT
TRBJ1-3,NA,NA,TRBV7-2,CASSLVSGIGNTIYF,TGTGCCAGCAGCTTAGTTTCGGGTATAGGAAACACCATATATTTT
TRBJ2-7,TRBD2,NA,TRBV5-4,CASSFGRAGEQYF,TGTGCCAGCAGCTTCGGGAGGGCCGGGGAGCAGTACTTC
TRBJ1-2,NA,NA,TRBV4-3,CASSQGAQGHANYGYTF,TGCGCCAGCAGCCAGGGGGCACAGGGACACGCTAACTATGGCTACACCTTC
TRBJ1-3,NA,NA,TRBV28,CASSQTGPLGNTIYF,TGTGCCAGCAGCCAAACAGGGCCCTTGGGAAACACCATATATTTT
TRBJ2-1,NA,once,TRBV2,CASSRLYNERFF,TGTGCCAGCAGCCGGCTTTACAATGAGCGGTTCTTC
TRBJ1-1,NA,NA,TRBV28,CASRWDTNTEAFF,TGTGCCAGCCGTTGGGACACTAACACTGAAGCTTTCTTT
TRBJ1-4,TRBD1,NA,TRBV7-8,CASSLAIRSQGVGNEKLFF,TGTGCCAGCAGCTTAGCGATTCGTTCCCAGGGGGTTGGTAATGAAAAACTGTTTTTT
TRBJ1-4,NA,NA,TRBV5-5,CASSPGQPASRNEKLFF,TGTGCCAGCAGCCCCGGACAGCCCGCAAGCAGGAATGAAAAACTGTTTTTT
TRBJ1-2,NA,NA,TRBV19,CASRPQGHGYTF,TGTGCCAGTAGACCACAGGGACATGGCTACACCTTC
TRBJ1-1,TRBD1,NA,TRBV4-2,CASSPLPGQGHEAFF,TGTGCCAGCAGCCCTTTACCGGGACAGGGGCATGAAGCTTTCTTT
TRBJ1-4,NA,NA,TRBV7-2,CASSSLLGVSEKLFF,TGTGCCAGCAGCTCCCTCCTCGGTGTAAGTGAAAAACTGTTTTTT
TRBJ2-7,NA,NA,TRBV7-2,CASSPEYPRYEQYF,TGTGCCAGCAGCCCCGAGTACCCCCGCTACGAGCAGTACTTC
TRBJ1-2,NA,NA,TRBV4-2,CASSQGYRSYGYTF,TGTGCCAGCAGCCAAGGTTACAGATCCTATGGCTACACCTTC
TRBJ1-1,NA,NA,TRBV6-6,CASSRAGDTEAFF,TGTGCCAGCAGTAGGGCGGGGGACACTGAAGCTTTCTTT
TRBJ1-1,NA,few,TRBV29-1,CSVEKRGTKQRTEAFF,TGCAGCGTTGAAAAACGGGGAACAAAGCAACGAACTGAAGCTTTCTTT
TRBJ1-5,NA,NA,TRBV30,CAWRRGGGNNQPQHF,TGTGCCTGGAGAAGGGGCGGCGGCAACAATCAGCCCCAGCATTTT
TRBJ2-2,NA,NA,TRBV11-2,CASSPIAGSTGELFF,TGTGCCAGCAGCCCCATCGCAGGTTCCACCGGGGAGCTGTTTTTT
TRBJ2-3,TRBD2,NA,TRBV2,CASRTGGGTQYF,TGTGCCAGCCGTACCGGGGGGGGTACGCAGTATTTT
TRBJ2-5,NA,once,TRBV7-7,CASSFGLSGTQYF,TGTGCTAGCAGCTTCGGACTCTCAGGGACCCAGTACTTC
TRBJ1-1,NA,NA,TRBV7-9,CASSKLPGGYGVRDTEAFF,TGTGCCAGCAGCAAGCTCCCAGGTGGTTACGGGGTGCGGGACACTGAAGCTTTCTTT
TRBJ2-5,TRBD1,NA,TRBV13,CASSSRSGQGDRETQYF,TGTGCCAGCAGCTCCAGATCGGGACAGGGGGATCGGGAGACCCAGTACTTC
TRBJ1-3,TRBD1,NA,TRBV30,CAWVRQGGNTIYF,TGTGCCTGGGTGCGACAGGGGGGAAACACCATATATTTT
TRBJ2-1,NA,NA,TRBV2,CASSETPYRQFF,TGTGCCAGCAGCGAAACCCCGTATAGGCAGTTCTTC
TRBJ2-1,NA,NA,TRBV29-1,CSASGGQPRDEQFF,TGCAGCGCCTCTGGTGGGCAGCCCAGGGATGAGCAGTTCTTC
TRBJ1-1,NA,NA,TRBV19,CASTQGWGTEAFF,TGTGCCAGTACGCAGGGGTGGGGGACTGAAGCTTTCTTT
TRBJ2-5,NA,NA,TRBV25-1,CASSTTALQETQYF,TGTGCCAGCAGCACCACAGCCCTTCAAGAGACCCAGTACTTC
TRBJ2-5,NA,NA,TRBV27,CASSSLGSGEGQETQYF,TGTGCCAGCAGTTCACTAGGTTCAGGGGAAGGCCAAGAGACCCAGTACTTC